This is a list of T cell receptor beta chains from one sample in a study of shared clonotypes between healthy human individuals. Using immunoSEQ multiplex PCR, the repertoire was profiled, and TCRdb retains in-frame clones only, with some absent. The sample lists millions of clones, roughly 96% occurring once. Material: naive CD4+ T cells sorted from blood. The source of these receptors is a man aged 18 to 29 in good health. The CDR3 runs from the conserved cysteine through the conserved F or W. Fields, in order: CDR3 protein, CDR3 DNA, D gene, clone size, V gene, J gene. The D gene is left open where the match is weak. Some rows have no size entry. The others give once, few or many, or a class for an expanded clone.

CASSLTEDTQYF	TGTGCCAGCAGCCTCACGGAGGATACGCAGTATTTT	.	.	TRBV11-2	TRBJ2-3
CASSHQMGAIGGEQYF	TGCGCCAGCAGCCACCAAATGGGCGCTATAGGGGGTGAGCAGTACTTC	.	.	TRBV4-1	TRBJ2-7
CASSRTSPYNEQFF	TGTGCCAGCAGCCGGACTAGCCCGTACAATGAGCAGTTCTTC	TRBD2	.	TRBV2	TRBJ2-1
CASSLGQGKETQYF	TGTGCCAGCAGCTTGGGACAGGGAAAAGAGACCCAGTACTTC	TRBD1	.	TRBV5-8	TRBJ2-5
CASSPPGLETDTQYF	TGCGCCAGCAGCCCTCCGGGACTAGAAACAGATACGCAGTATTTT	TRBD2	.	TRBV5-1	TRBJ2-3
CASASSGPGSYEQYF	TGTGCCAGCGCTTCATCGGGGCCTGGCTCCTACGAGCAGTACTTC	.	.	TRBV28	TRBJ2-7
CASSLEGGISYGYTF	TGTGCCAGCAGCCTCGAGGGGGGGATCTCCTATGGCTACACCTTC	.	once	TRBV7-2	TRBJ1-2
CAISESAGGRETQYF	TGTGCCATCAGTGAGTCGGCGGGGGGGCGTGAGACCCAGTACTTC	TRBD2	.	TRBV10-3	TRBJ2-5
CASSLDESSYNSPLHF	TGTGCCAGCAGCTTAGATGAGAGCTCCTATAATTCACCCCTCCACTTT	.	.	TRBV7-2	TRBJ1-6
CASSLDRGLTEAFF	TGTGCCAGCAGCCTCGACAGGGGGCTGACTGAAGCTTTCTTT	TRBD1	.	TRBV6-1	TRBJ1-1
CASNPTGDRSPLHF	TGTGCCAGTAACCCGACAGGGGATCGGTCACCCCTCCACTTT	TRBD1	.	TRBV19	TRBJ1-6
CASSPSEGQNTEAFF	TGCGCCAGCAGCCCATCGGAGGGCCAGAACACTGAAGCTTTCTTT	.	.	TRBV5-1	TRBJ1-1
CASSRTTASYEQYF	TGTGCCAGCAGCCGGACTACGGCCTCCTACGAGCAGTACTTC	.	.	TRBV7-2	TRBJ2-7
CAAHPGTAVGYTF	TGTGCCGCCCACCCCGGGACAGCCGTCGGCTACACCTTC	TRBD1	.	TRBV10-3	TRBJ1-2
CASSPDRGGYGYTF	TGTGCCAGCAGCCCCGACAGGGGAGGGTATGGCTACACCTTC	TRBD1	.	TRBV7-2	TRBJ1-2
CAWSPGGGELFF	TGTGCCTGGTCCCCCGGGGGCGGGGAGCTGTTTTTT	.	.	TRBV30	TRBJ2-2
CASRKLGGTEAFF	TGTGCCAGCAGGAAGTTAGGGGGCACTGAAGCTTTCTTT	.	.	TRBV9	TRBJ1-1
CASSYRASTDTQYF	TGTGCCAGCAGTTATAGGGCTAGCACAGATACGCAGTATTTT	.	.	TRBV6-6	TRBJ2-3
CASSDGGPRDTIYF	TGTGCCAGCAGCGACGGGGGGCCCCGGGACACCATATATTTT	.	.	TRBV9	TRBJ1-3
CASSRDYEQYF	TGTGCCAGCAGTCGCGATTACGAGCAGTACTTC	.	.	TRBV6-6	TRBJ2-7
CASSLWGGSYEQYF	TGTGCCAGCAGCCTGTGGGGTGGGAGCTACGAGCAGTACTTC	.	.	TRBV6-5	TRBJ2-7
CASSLSTGRVETQYF	TGCGCCAGCAGCCTATCGACAGGTCGGGTGGAGACCCAGTACTTC	.	.	TRBV4-1	TRBJ2-5
CASSFEASGIGYF	TGTGCCAGCAGCTTTGAGGCTAGCGGGATAGGTTACTTC	TRBD2	.	TRBV7-2	TRBJ2-5
CSVESDGRKGEQYF	TGCAGCGTTGAGTCGGACGGGAGAAAGGGCGAGCAGTACTTC	.	.	TRBV29-1	TRBJ2-7
CASSLGGRADTQYF	TGTGCCAGCAGCTTGGGCGGGAGAGCAGATACGCAGTATTTT	TRBD2	.	TRBV5-6	TRBJ2-3
CASSVGTGGTGELFF	TGCGCCAGCAGCGTGGGGACAGGCGGCACCGGGGAGCTGTTTTTT	TRBD1	.	TRBV5-1	TRBJ2-2
CASSLGLPQYF	TGTGCCAGCAGCTTAGGGTTGCCGCAGTATTTT	.	.	TRBV7-2	TRBJ2-3
CASSLRAGEQYF	TGTGCCAGCAGCTTACGGGCGGGGGAGCAGTACTTC	.	.	TRBV7-2	TRBJ2-7
CASSPGQGRGDYGYTF	TGTGCCAGCAGCCCCGGACAGGGGCGGGGGGACTATGGCTACACCTTC	TRBD1	.	TRBV4-2	TRBJ1-2
CASSLDSNGYTF	TGTGCCAGCAGCTTGGACAGTAATGGCTACACCTTC	.	few	TRBV5-4	TRBJ1-2
CASSIGGTYNEQFF	TGTGCCAGTAGTATTGGCGGGACCTACAATGAGCAGTTCTTC	.	.	TRBV19	TRBJ2-1
CASSARGRNSGNTIYF	TGTGCCAGCAGCGCCCGAGGGAGAAACTCTGGAAACACCATATATTTT	.	once	TRBV28	TRBJ1-3
CASSLAGTGWEQYF	TGTGCCAGCAGCTTGGCCGGGACAGGGTGGGAGCAGTACTTC	TRBD1	.	TRBV13	TRBJ2-7
CASSAPGLADIKNTGELFF	TGTGCCAGCAGCGCCCCGGGACTAGCGGATATAAAGAACACCGGGGAGCTGTTTTTT	TRBD2	once	TRBV9	TRBJ2-2
CASSLEVGPSAGELFF	TGTGCCAGCAGCTTAGAGGTAGGACCTTCGGCCGGGGAGCTGTTTTTT	.	once	TRBV7-2	TRBJ2-2
CASSESGIYSNQPQHF	TGTGCCAGCAGTGAATCAGGGATCTATAGCAATCAGCCCCAGCATTTT	.	.	TRBV25-1	TRBJ1-5
CASSLGPDRHPLNTGELFF	TGTGCCAGCAGTTTGGGGCCGGACAGGCACCCACTGAACACCGGAGAGCTGTTTTTT	TRBD1	.	TRBV28	TRBJ2-2
CASSKDGTGFRNEQFF	TGCGCCAGCAGCAAGGACGGGACAGGGTTTCGTAATGAGCAGTTCTTC	TRBD1	.	TRBV5-1	TRBJ2-1
CASSETRGYSPLHF	TGCGCCAGCAGTGAGACGCGGGGCTATTCACCCCTCCACTTT	.	.	TRBV10-2	TRBJ1-6
CASSLEVAGGYEQFF	TGTGCCAGCAGCTTAGAAGTAGCGGGAGGTTATGAGCAGTTCTTC	TRBD2	.	TRBV7-8	TRBJ2-1
CASRRTGVETQYF	TGTGCCAGTAGGAGGACAGGGGTGGAGACCCAGTACTTC	TRBD1	.	TRBV19	TRBJ2-5
CASSSGTGQETQYF	TGTGCCAGCAGCTCAGGGACTGGGCAAGAGACCCAGTACTTC	.	.	TRBV11-3	TRBJ2-5
CASTTTAAYNSPLHF	TGTGCCAGCACTACCACGGCGGCATATAATTCACCCCTCCACTTT	.	.	TRBV5-6	TRBJ1-6
CASRIDPGPYEQYF	TGTGCCAGCAGAATTGATCCGGGACCCTACGAGCAGTACTTC	.	.	TRBV7-2	TRBJ2-7
CASNDYEQYF	TGTGCCAGCAACGACTACGAGCAGTACTTC	.	.	TRBV2	TRBJ2-7
CASSESPQGIYGYTF	TGTGCCAGCAGTGAATCCCCACAGGGGATCTATGGCTACACCTTC	TRBD1	once	TRBV6-1	TRBJ1-2
CASSEERSYGYTF	TGTGCCAGCAGTGAGGAAAGGAGCTATGGCTACACCTTC	.	.	TRBV6-1	TRBJ1-2
CASSFGTSGFGDTQYF	TGTGCCAGCAGCTTTGGGACTAGCGGCTTTGGAGATACGCAGTATTTT	TRBD2	.	TRBV5-4	TRBJ2-3
CAISLNGLAVSYNEQFF	TGTGCCATCAGTCTAAACGGACTAGCAGTTTCCTACAATGAGCAGTTCTTC	TRBD2	.	TRBV10-3	TRBJ2-1
CASSSPGANTGELFF	TGCGCCAGCAGTTCCCCAGGGGCGAACACCGGGGAGCTGTTTTTT	.	.	TRBV10-2	TRBJ2-2
CAGGGNRLDEQYF	TGTGCCGGCGGGGGAAATCGGCTGGACGAGCAGTACTTC	TRBD2	.	TRBV28	TRBJ2-7
CASGAGRNTGELFF	TGTGCCAGCGGGGCGGGGCGAAACACCGGGGAGCTGTTTTTT	.	.	TRBV6-1	TRBJ2-2
CASSFGSSTDTQYF	TGCGCCAGCAGCTTCGGTTCTAGCACAGATACGCAGTATTTT	.	.	TRBV5-1	TRBJ2-3
CASSDRQGLGYTF	TGTGCCAGCAGTGACCGACAGGGGCTTGGCTACACCTTC	TRBD1	.	TRBV6-1	TRBJ1-2
CASSRQGIGEEKLFF	TGTGCCAGCTCGCGTCAGGGGATCGGAGAAGAAAAACTGTTTTTT	.	.	TRBV18	TRBJ1-4
CASSPGRANQPQHF	TGTGCCAGCAGCCCAGGGAGAGCTAATCAGCCCCAGCATTTT	.	.	TRBV7-2	TRBJ1-5
CASSLRGGRRAFF	TGTGCCAGCAGTTTAAGGGGGGGCAGGAGAGCTTTCTTT	.	.	TRBV28	TRBJ1-1
CASSLYNTGELFF	TGTGCCAGCTCACTTTACAACACCGGGGAGCTGTTTTTT	.	.	TRBV18	TRBJ2-2
CASSLIAGEADTQYF	TGTGCCAGCAGTCTCATAGCGGGAGAGGCAGATACGCAGTATTTT	TRBD2	.	TRBV6-1	TRBJ2-3